This TCR beta chain derives from a study of blood T cell repertoires in COVID-19. On the study more broadly: Acute and convalescent COVID-19 specimens originated in the United States, Italy and Spain. The cDNA or gDNA used as material had been derived from T cells, B-cell-depleted T cells, or PBMCs.

CDR3 length: 17 amino acids. V dropped 10 bases and J dropped 1; count of bases not matched to a gene: 13. The germline gives CDR1 ENHRY, CDR2 SYGVKD. Patients at the Seattle site were enrolled during active infection and followed longitudinally. In the authors' methods: Estimates of nucleated cell counts were drawn from the amplification of reference gene primers. The method was immunoSEQ multiplex PCR; TCRdb's version includes in-frame clones alone and lacks a portion of them. That table supplies the V and J calls and clone size; D and trimming were determined from the DNA. The sample has 130,000 to 150,000 clones, 70% to 80% seen once.

The sample taken for sequencing was peripheral blood. This receptor was taken from a woman in her 70s with COVID-19, enrolled during active disease. The chain carries TRBV10-3 and TRBJ2-2; 9 bases agree with TRBD1. Written as DNA, the CDR3 is TGTGCCACCTCGGACAGGGGTGAGCTTTGGAACACCGGGGAGCTGTTTTTT. Translation gives CATSDRGELWNTGELFF.